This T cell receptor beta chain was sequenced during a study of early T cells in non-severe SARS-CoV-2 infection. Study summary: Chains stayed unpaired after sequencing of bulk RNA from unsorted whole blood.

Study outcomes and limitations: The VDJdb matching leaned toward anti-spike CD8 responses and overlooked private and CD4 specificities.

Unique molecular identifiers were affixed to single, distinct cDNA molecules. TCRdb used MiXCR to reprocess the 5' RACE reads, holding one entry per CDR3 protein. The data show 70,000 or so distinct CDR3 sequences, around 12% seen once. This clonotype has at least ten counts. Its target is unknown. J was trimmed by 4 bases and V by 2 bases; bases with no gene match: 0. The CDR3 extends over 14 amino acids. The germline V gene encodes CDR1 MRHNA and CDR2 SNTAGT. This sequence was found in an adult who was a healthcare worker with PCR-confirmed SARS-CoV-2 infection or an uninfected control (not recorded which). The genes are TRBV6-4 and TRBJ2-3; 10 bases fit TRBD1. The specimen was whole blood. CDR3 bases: TGTGCCAGCAGTGACGGGACAGGGGCAGATACGCAGTATTTT. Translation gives CASSDGTGADTQYF.